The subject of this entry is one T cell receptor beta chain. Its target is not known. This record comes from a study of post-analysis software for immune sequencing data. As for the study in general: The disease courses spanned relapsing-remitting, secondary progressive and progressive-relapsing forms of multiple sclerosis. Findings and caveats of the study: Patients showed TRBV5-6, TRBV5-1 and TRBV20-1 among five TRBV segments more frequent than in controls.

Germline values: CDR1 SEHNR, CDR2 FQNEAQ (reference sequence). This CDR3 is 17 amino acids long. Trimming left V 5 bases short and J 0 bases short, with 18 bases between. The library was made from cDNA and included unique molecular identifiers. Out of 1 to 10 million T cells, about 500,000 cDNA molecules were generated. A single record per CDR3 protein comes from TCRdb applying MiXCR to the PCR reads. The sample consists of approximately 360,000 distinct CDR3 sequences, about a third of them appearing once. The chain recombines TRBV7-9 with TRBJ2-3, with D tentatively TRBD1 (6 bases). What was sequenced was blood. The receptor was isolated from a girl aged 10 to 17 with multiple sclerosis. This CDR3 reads CASSPETRTESTDTQYF. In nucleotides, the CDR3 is TGTGCCAGCAGCCCCGAAACCAGGACAGAAAGCACAGATACGCAGTATTTT. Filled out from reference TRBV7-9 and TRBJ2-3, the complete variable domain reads DTGVSQNPRHKITKRGQNVTFRCDPISEHNRLYWYRQTLGQGPEFLTYFQNEAQLEKSRLLSDRFSAERPKGSFSTLEIQRTEQGDSAMYLCASSPETRTESTDTQYFGPGTRLTVL.